The 8 T cell receptor beta chains in this list originate from one sample, sequenced in a study of blood T cell repertoires in COVID-19. Sequenced by immunoSEQ multiplex PCR; TCRdb stores in-frame clones only, minus some. The data show roughly 350,000 clones, almost 90% seen once. The sequenced material came from peripheral blood. Source of these receptors: a woman aged 70 to 79 with COVID-19, enrolled during active disease.

V gene TRBV4-1 combines with J gene TRBJ2-3, with TRBD2 matching over 9 bases. Germline V CDR1 and CDR2: MGHRA, YSYEKL. V gave up 0 bases and J gave up 3 bases; unmatched junction bases: 4. The CDR3 consists of 16 residues. CDR3 DNA: TGCGCCAGCAGCCAAGAGGCGGGGGGGCCGACAGATACGCAGTATTTT. Its protein product is CASSQEAGGPTDTQYF.

The chain employs TRBV5-1 and TRBJ1-1, with 7 bases matching TRBD1. With V trimmed by 2 bases and J by 1 base, 5 bases remained unmatched. In germline, CDR1 is SGHRS, CDR2 YFSETQ. This CDR3 region has 15 residues. The CDR3 DNA reads as TGCGCCAGCAGCTTTACAGGGGATTCGAACACTGAAGCTTTCTTT. Translated, it gives CASSFTGDSNTEAFF.

This clone was picked up a small number of times. J is TRBJ1-2 and V is TRBV6-5, with 7 nucleotides matching TRBD1. Germline assignment: CDR1 MNHEY and CDR2 SVGAGI. The CDR3 length is 14 residues. V shed 0 bases, J shed 7 bases, and the junction held 5 bases outside the gene matches. The CDR3 DNA sequence: TGTGCCAGCAGTTACTCGATCAGGGGGTTTGGCTACACCTTC. Encoded protein: CASSYSIRGFGYTF.

This sequence joins TRBV4-3 and TRBJ1-6, with D uncertain. Germline V gene data show CDR1 as LGHNA and CDR2 as YSLEER. The CDR3 consists of 15 residues. Trimming pared 0 bases from V and 8 bases from J, leaving 11 bases between. The CDR3 DNA reads as TGCGCCAGCAGCCAAGAAGGCACTAGCCATTCACCCCTCCACTTT. Its protein product is CASSQEGTSHSPLHF.

The chain carries TRBV28 and TRBJ2-7; 9 bases match TRBD1. The CDR3 runs to 15 residues. The V segment lost 5 bases and the J segment 2 bases; nucleotides outside the gene matches: 7. Germline CDR1 MDHEN, CDR2 SYDVKM. CDR3 sequence (DNA): TGTGCCAGCAGTACCCCGGGACAGGGAGCCTACGAGCAGTACTTC. It yields the protein CASSTPGQGAYEQYF.

V and J are TRBV20-1 and TRBJ1-2; TRBD1 matches at 8 bases. Per the germline V gene, CDR1 is DFQATT and CDR2 is SNEGSKA (reference sequence). Losses at the gene ends were 3 bases for V and 2 bases for J; bases not matched to a gene: 5. The CDR3 totals 14 residues. CDR3 residues: CSASVTGANYGYTF. The CDR3 DNA sequence: TGCAGTGCTAGTGTGACAGGGGCAAACTATGGCTACACCTTC.

The rearrangement links TRBV12-5 to TRBJ2-7, with D tentatively TRBD2 (5 bases). The CDR3 is 14 residues long. The V end lost 5 bases, the J end lost 1 base, and 12 bases lay between the germline ends. Germline V CDR1 and CDR2: LGHNT, FRNRAP. DNA for the CDR3: TGTGCTAGTGGTCCGCGGACGGGATCCTACGAGCAGTACTTC. Translated, it gives CASGPRTGSYEQYF.

The chain is built from TRBV3-1 (or the pseudogene TRBV3-2) and TRBJ1-1, with 7 positions matching TRBD1. With V trimmed by 4 bases and J by 1 base, 3 bases remained unmatched. The CDR3 consists of 14 residues. Germline assignment: CDR1 LGHDT and CDR2 YNNKEL (reference sequence). The CDR3, as DNA: TGTGCCAGCAGCCGGGGACAGAAGAACACTGAAGCTTTCTTT. Translating gives CASSRGQKNTEAFF.